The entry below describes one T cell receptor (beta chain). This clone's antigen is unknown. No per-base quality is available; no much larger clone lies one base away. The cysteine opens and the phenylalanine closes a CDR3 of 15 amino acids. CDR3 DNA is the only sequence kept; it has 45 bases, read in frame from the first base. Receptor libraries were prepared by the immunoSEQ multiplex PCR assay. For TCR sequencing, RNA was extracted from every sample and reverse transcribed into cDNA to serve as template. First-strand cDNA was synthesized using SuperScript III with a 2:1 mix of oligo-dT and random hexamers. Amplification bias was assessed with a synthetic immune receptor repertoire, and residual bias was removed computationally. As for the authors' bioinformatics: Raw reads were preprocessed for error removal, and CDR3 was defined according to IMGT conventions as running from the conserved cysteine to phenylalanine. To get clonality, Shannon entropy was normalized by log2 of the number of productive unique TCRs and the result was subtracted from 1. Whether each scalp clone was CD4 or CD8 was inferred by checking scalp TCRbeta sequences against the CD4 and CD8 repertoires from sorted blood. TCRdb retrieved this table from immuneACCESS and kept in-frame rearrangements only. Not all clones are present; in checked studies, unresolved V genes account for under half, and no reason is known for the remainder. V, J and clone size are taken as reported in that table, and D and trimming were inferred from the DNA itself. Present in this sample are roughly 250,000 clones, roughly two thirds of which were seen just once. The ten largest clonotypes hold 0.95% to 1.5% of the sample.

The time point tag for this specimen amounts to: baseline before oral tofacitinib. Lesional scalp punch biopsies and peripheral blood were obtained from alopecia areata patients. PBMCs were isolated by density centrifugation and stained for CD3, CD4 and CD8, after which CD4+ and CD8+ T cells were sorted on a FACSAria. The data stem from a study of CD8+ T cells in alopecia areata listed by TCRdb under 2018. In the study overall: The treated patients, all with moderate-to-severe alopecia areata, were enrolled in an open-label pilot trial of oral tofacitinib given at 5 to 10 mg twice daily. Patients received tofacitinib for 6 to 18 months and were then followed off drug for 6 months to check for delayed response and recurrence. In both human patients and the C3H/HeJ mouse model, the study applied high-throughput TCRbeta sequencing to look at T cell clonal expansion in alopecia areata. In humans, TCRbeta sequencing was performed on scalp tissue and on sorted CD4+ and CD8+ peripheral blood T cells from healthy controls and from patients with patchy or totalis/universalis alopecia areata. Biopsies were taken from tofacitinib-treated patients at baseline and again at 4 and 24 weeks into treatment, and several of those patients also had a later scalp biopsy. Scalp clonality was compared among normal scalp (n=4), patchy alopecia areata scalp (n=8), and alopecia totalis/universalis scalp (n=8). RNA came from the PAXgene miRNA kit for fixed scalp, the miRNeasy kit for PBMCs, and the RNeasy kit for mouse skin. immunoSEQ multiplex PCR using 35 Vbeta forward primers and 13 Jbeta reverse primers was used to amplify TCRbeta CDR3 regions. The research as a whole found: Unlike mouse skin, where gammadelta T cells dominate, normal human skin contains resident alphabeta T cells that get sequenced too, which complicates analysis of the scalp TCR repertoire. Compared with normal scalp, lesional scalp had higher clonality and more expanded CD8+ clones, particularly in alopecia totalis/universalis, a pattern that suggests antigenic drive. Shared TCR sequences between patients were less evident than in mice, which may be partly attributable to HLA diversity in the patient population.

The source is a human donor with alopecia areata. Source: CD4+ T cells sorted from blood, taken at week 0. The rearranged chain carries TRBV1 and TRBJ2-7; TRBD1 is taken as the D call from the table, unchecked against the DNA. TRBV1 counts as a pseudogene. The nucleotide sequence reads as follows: TGCACCAGCAGCCAAGATCGACAGGAGGCCTACGAGCAGTACTTC. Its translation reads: CTSSQDRQEAYEQYF.